The TCR beta chain described here comes from a study of T cell responses to AZD1222 COVID-19 vaccine (dated by TCRdb to the early 2020s). Background on the whole study: AZD1222 recipients whose second dose came at about 4 weeks and those whose second dose came at about 12 weeks were combined into one group, since spike-specific TCR depth and breadth did not differ between the two schedules. A total of 233 trial participants underwent TCR sequencing, of whom 200 to 220 received two doses of AZD1222 and around 26 received two doses of the MenACWY control vaccine. Enrollment into the trials was organized by age into subgroups of 18-55, 56-69 and 70-plus years, and those subgroups contained roughly 160, 29 and 62 TCR-sequenced participants, respectively. Results and caveats for the whole study, not just this receptor: Because no samples from the day 14 peak response were available, repertoires could be characterized only after the peak T cell response. Epitopes outside the regions mutated in the B.1.351 and B.1.1.7 variants were reportedly recognized by nearly half of the unique spike-specific TCRs. Participants were mostly white British, with more females than males. The authors suggested clonal diversity may have been underestimated. A significant rise in spike-specific TCR breadth and depth was observed after two AZD1222 doses relative to day 0 and relative to MenACWY recipients. Vaccine-associated CD4 TCRs spanned the whole spike protein, with dominant responses in regions 160-218 and 743-854. The 56-69-year group was small, and its depth increase did not reach significance, likely because of low power. Only five to seven AZD1222 recipients were SARS-CoV-2 seropositive at baseline, limiting conclusions about previously exposed vaccinees.

This specimen's time point label, per the study, means: baseline before first vaccination. The vaccinee samples were drawn from two UK trials, COV001 and COV002, one of which was a single-blind randomized controlled phase 2/3 trial testing AZD1222 (ChAdOx1 nCoV-19) in healthy adults. For TCRbeta chain sequencing, PBMC samples from trial participants were taken at day 0 and at day 28 after the second dose. Worth noting for this clone: Its antigen is currently not known. Base-call qualities are not available, and no considerably larger clone is one nucleotide away.

Looking up the germline V gene yields CDR1 WSHSY and CDR2 SAAADI. Including cysteine and phenylalanine, the CDR3 has 14 amino acids. Of the read, only the CDR3 DNA is kept; its 42 bases are in frame from base 1. Trimming at the junction amounts to 2 bases on V and 5 bases on J, and the germline ends lie 12 bases apart. The CDR3 regions of human TCRbeta chains were analyzed by immunosequencing. In the paper's pipeline: TCRs in the repertoires were matched against a reference library of SARS-CoV-2-specific TCRs that had been generated with the MIRA antigen-specificity platform. Breadth was defined as the fraction of unique TCRs that were SARS-CoV-2-associated, and depth was defined as the fraction of total T cells that were SARS-CoV-2-associated. Each spike-specific TCR was assigned to its reactive spike region and to a CD4 or CD8 class using the MIRA data. Log10-transformed breadth and depth values were compared by one-way ANOVA with Sidak's multiple comparisons tests. TCRdb provides this immuneACCESS table in a form limited to in-frame rearrangements. Some clones are lacking; in checked studies, under half of them reflect an unresolved V gene, and why the rest are absent is not known. The V and J calls and the clone size are those of that table, but D and trimming were determined from the DNA. Counted in this sample were roughly 120,000 clones; 70% to 90% of them appeared once. The ten largest clones take up approximately 1.5% of the sample.

The sequence is built from TRBV10-2 and TRBJ1-1; TRBD1 might be the D gene, on 6 matching bases. Sequencing was performed on peripheral blood, taken on day 0 of AZD1222 vaccination. This TCR was sampled from an adult in good health. The CDR3 reads as follows: CASSEQGRVTEAFF. The sequenced DNA: TGCGCCAGCAGTGAGCAGGGGCGGGTAACTGAAGCTTTCTTT.